Following are 30 T cell receptor beta chains from one sample sequenced in a study of T cells expressing NK-cell markers. TCRdb reprocessed the 5' RACE reads; each CDR3 protein has one entry and no DNA is given. In total, the table holds 500,000 to 700,000 distinct CDR3 sequences. Sequenced sample: blood T cells: a sorted CD56 or NKG2C T cell subset, CD4+ or CD8+ T cells, or bulk PBMC T cells (not recorded which). The source of these receptors is a man aged 18 to 35 in good health.

The chain is built from TRBV5-6 and TRBJ1-1; TCRdb outputs TRBD1, but without DNA this stays unchecked. Germline CDR1 SGHDT, CDR2 YYEEEE. The CDR3 spans 15 residues. CDR3 loop: CASNDYGRTYTEAFF.

The genes are TRBV7-9 and TRBJ2-1; the D call from TCRdb, TRBD2, cannot be confirmed without DNA. The CDR3 spans 13 residues. The V gene's germline CDR1 is SEHNR and CDR2 FQNEAQ (reference sequence). CDR3 region: CASSLGLAGQQFF.

The CDR3: CASSLGGTVNTGELFF. The chain uses TRBV5-1 and TRBJ2-2; TCRdb gives TRBD1 as the D gene, but with no DNA this cannot be confirmed. Germline CDR1 reads SGHRS; CDR2 reads YFSETQ. This CDR3 contains 16 residues.

The chain combines TRBV10-3 with TRBJ2-1; TCRdb outputs TRBD2, but without DNA this stays unchecked. Germline V gene lookup returns CDR1 ENHRY and CDR2 SYGVKD. The CDR3 spans 13 residues. The CDR3 is CAHSGTSRNEQFF.

CDR3 sequence: CASSRYSASANYGYTF. The chain recombines TRBV5-5 with TRBJ1-2. The CDR3 covers 16 residues. Germline V lookup: CDR1 SGHKS, CDR2 YYEKEE (reference sequence).

V usage is TRBV10-2 and J usage is TRBJ2-7; TCRdb calls TRBD2, which cannot be checked without DNA. The V gene's germline CDR1 is WSHSY and CDR2 SAAADI. The CDR3 runs 15 residues. CDR3 residues: CASRLAGGPVLEQYF.

The chain couples TRBV5-6 to TRBJ2-3; with no DNA, the TCRdb D assignment of TRBD2 cannot be verified. In germline, CDR1 is SGHDT, CDR2 YYEEEE. The length of the CDR3 is 15 residues. The chain's CDR3 is CASSLLGEGTDTQYF.

J is TRBJ1-1 and V is TRBV2. CDR1 is SNHLY and CDR2 is FYNNEI in the germline V gene. This CDR3 comprises 13 residues. The CDR3 sequence is CASSLAGTTEAFF.

V and J are TRBV2 and TRBJ2-2. Per germline, CDR1 SNHLY and CDR2 FYNNEI. There are 15 residues in the CDR3. Here the CDR3 reads CASSEALPNTGELFF.

CDR3 region: CASSFQGRVPNEKLFF. The chain recombines TRBV11-2 with TRBJ1-4. Germline CDR1 is SGHAT and CDR2 is FQNNGV. The CDR3 runs 16 residues.

The chain has TRBV29-1 and TRBJ2-7. Germline V gene data show CDR1 as SQVTM and CDR2 as ANQGSEA. This CDR3 region has 13 residues. CDR3 loop: CSVVVQYDYEQYF.

J is TRBJ1-1 and V is TRBV20-1; the D gene TCRdb calls, TRBD1, cannot be checked with no DNA. CDR1 and CDR2 (germline): DFQATT, SNEGSKA (reference sequence). CDR3 length equals 13 residues. The CDR3 loop reads CSAPGRWGTEAFF.

The rearrangement uses TRBV4-2 and TRBJ2-3; TCRdb returns TRBD1, unconfirmable since there is no DNA. Germline V CDR1 and CDR2: LGHNA, YNFKEQ. The CDR3 length is 19 residues. The CDR3: CASSQGTGKGGWGTDTQYF.

The CDR3 loop reads CASSDSNSPLHF. The chain recombines TRBV25-1 with TRBJ1-6. The V gene's germline CDR1 is MGHDK and CDR2 SYGVNS. CDR3 size: 12 residues.

V usage is TRBV20-1 and J usage is TRBJ1-1; lacking DNA, the TRBD1 call made by TCRdb goes unchecked. This CDR3 contains 14 residues. CDR1 and CDR2 from the germline V gene are DFQATT and SNEGSKA (reference sequence). The CDR3: CSVEGQGLLTEAFF.

This chain joins TRBV12-3 or TRBV12-4 and TRBJ1-2; checking the TCRdb D call of TRBD1 is not possible without DNA. This CDR3 spans 13 amino acids. CDR3 protein: CASSPGQGQGYTF.

This chain connects TRBV9 to TRBJ2-1; TCRdb's D gene call, TRBD2, goes unchecked for lack of DNA. CDR1 SGDLS and CDR2 YYNGEE come from the germline V gene. The CDR3 has 14 amino acids. CDR3 loop: CASSPSGSFNEQFF.

The rearrangement links TRBV25-1 to TRBJ1-2. This CDR3 spans 13 amino acids. CDR1 is MGHDK, CDR2 SYGVNS, per germline. This chain's CDR3 is CASSGGGNYGYTF.

The chain combines TRBV4-2 with TRBJ1-5; TCRdb's D call, TRBD1, is unchecked because there is no DNA. The CDR3 length is 16 residues. Per germline, CDR1 LGHNA and CDR2 YNFKEQ. Here the CDR3 reads CASSQASRDSNQPQHF.

This chain joins TRBV5-1 and TRBJ1-2; TCRdb's assignment of TRBD1 cannot be checked, as there is no DNA. Germline V gene data show CDR1 as SGHRS and CDR2 as YFSETQ. The CDR3 spans 15 residues. CDR3 residues: CASSPLSASNYGYTF.

The J gene is TRBJ2-7, the V gene TRBV29-1; TCRdb's D call of TRBD1 is untestable without DNA. The CDR3 is 13 amino acids. The germline V gene has CDR1 SQVTM and CDR2 ANQGSEA. CDR3 loop: CSVVYTGEGEQYF.

This sequence joins TRBV7-6 and TRBJ2-7; the D call from TCRdb, TRBD1, cannot be confirmed without DNA. Germline CDR1 and CDR2: SGHVS and FNYEAQ. This CDR3 region has 14 residues. The CDR3 is CASSFGGSDVEQYF.

The chain recombines TRBV15 with TRBJ1-2; TCRdb selects TRBD1, and the lack of DNA leaves this call unchecked. This CDR3 is built from 14 residues. From germline, CDR1 is LNHNV and CDR2 YYDKDF (reference sequence). The chain's CDR3 is CATSPRTGGRGYTF.

The V gene is TRBV5-8, the J gene TRBJ2-2. There are 15 residues in the CDR3. The V gene's germline CDR1 is SGHTS and CDR2 YDEGEE. The CDR3 spells CASSLKVANTGELFF.

The J gene is TRBJ2-5, the V gene TRBV5-7; TCRdb returns TRBD1, unconfirmable since there is no DNA. TRBV5-7 is assigned to the ORF class and has an uncertain function. The length of the CDR3 is 17 residues. CDR3 residues: CASSLLGRQEVQETQYF.

The chain recombines TRBV12-3 or TRBV12-4 with TRBJ2-7. This CDR3 is 13 amino acids long. The CDR3 here is CASSPNTASEQYF.

This chain's CDR3 is CAITGTGTGELFF. J is TRBJ2-2 and V is TRBV10-3; the TRBD1 assignment by TCRdb is unverifiable without DNA. The CDR3 runs to 13 residues. The V gene's germline CDR1 is ENHRY and CDR2 SYGVKD.

The chain has TRBV6-1 and TRBJ2-5; TCRdb reports TRBD1, a call that lacks DNA to check it against. This CDR3 comprises 15 residues. Germline V gene data show CDR1 as MNHNS and CDR2 as SASEGT. The CDR3 reads CACGGRGQPQETQYF.

V gene TRBV5-1 combines with J gene TRBJ2-7; checking the TCRdb D call of TRBD1 is not possible without DNA. This CDR3 has 16 amino acids. Per the germline V gene, CDR1 is SGHRS and CDR2 is YFSETQ. CDR3 in amino acids: CASSLSGTGSSYEQYF.

V gene TRBV20-1 combines with J gene TRBJ2-2; TCRdb designates TRBD2, a call that cannot be tested without DNA. The germline V gene encodes CDR1 DFQATT and CDR2 SNEGSKA (reference sequence). CDR3 length equals 16 residues. The CDR3 protein is CSARDQDYSNTGELFF.